The 10 T cell receptor beta chains given below trace back to one sample, sequenced in a study of cytomegalovirus exposure and HLA in healthy donors (dated by TCRdb to about 2017). The library came from the immunoSEQ multiplex PCR assay. Held by TCRdb, this immuneACCESS table contains in-frame sequences only and omits some clones. Under half of the omission traces to an unresolved V gene where checked; the cause of the rest is unknown. The table for this sample lists roughly 68,000 clones; just over 95% of them were counted only once. The biggest ten clones account for 4.5% of the sample. Sequences were obtained from PBMCs. These receptors were taken from a woman between 18 and 29 years old in good health and CMV-seropositive.

This chain uses TRBV19 with TRBJ1-1; TRBD1 is a possible D gene (5 bases). V lost 3 bases and J lost 7, with 9 bases in between. The CDR3 has 12 amino acids. The germline V gene has CDR1 LNHDA and CDR2 SQIVND (reference sequence). The CDR3 DNA sequence: TGTGCCAGTAGTATTTGGGGCAGTGAAGCTTTCTTT. This encodes CASSIWGSEAFF.

This chain links TRBV29-1 with TRBJ2-1; 9 bases match TRBD2. V dropped 6 bases and J dropped 9; count of bases not matched to a gene: 9. The CDR3 runs to 13 residues. Germline V gene sequence: CDR1 SQVTM, CDR2 ANQGSEA. CDR3 coding DNA: TGCAGCGTCGGGACTAGCAACCTCGGTGAGCAGTTCTTC. Its protein product is CSVGTSNLGEQFF.

The V gene is TRBV10-3, the J gene TRBJ2-2, with D maybe TRBD2 (6 bases). The CDR3 has 15 residues. Trimming left V 6 bases short and J 2 bases short, with 13 bases between. Germline values: CDR1 ENHRY, CDR2 SYGVKD. The CDR3 spells CAIRGGLPNTGELFF. Here the CDR3 DNA reads TGTGCCATCAGGGGGGGACTTCCTAACACCGGGGAGCTGTTTTTT.

This clone was observed once. The rearrangement links TRBV6-5 to TRBJ2-7, with TRBD2 as a possible D gene (5 bases). The CDR3 consists of 15 residues. Trimming pared 2 bases from V and 3 bases from J, leaving 14 bases between. Germline values: CDR1 MNHEY, CDR2 SVGAGI. CDR3 bases: TGTGCCAGCAGTTACGCTACTAGTGTAAGCTACGAGCAGTACTTC. Its protein product is CASSYATSVSYEQYF.

This chain connects TRBV5-1 to TRBJ1-5, with unresolved D. Germline V gene sequence: CDR1 SGHRS, CDR2 YFSETQ. V lost 4 bases and J lost 5, with 13 bases in between. The CDR3 consists of 14 residues. DNA for the CDR3: TGCGCCAGCAGCCCTAACACCGGGGATCAGCCCCAGCATTTT. Amino acids: CASSPNTGDQPQHF. The whole variable domain, filled in from reference TRBV5-1 and TRBJ1-5, reads KAGVTQTPRYLIKTRGQQVTLSCSPISGHRSVSWYQQTPGQGLQFLFEYFSETQRNKGNFPGRFSGRQFSNSRSEMNVSTLELGDSALYLCASSPNTGDQPQHFGDGTRLSIL.

This clone occurred once. This sequence joins TRBV7-3 and TRBJ2-1, with D possibly matching TRBD1 (5 bases). The CDR3 is 16 amino acids. Germline V gives CDR1 SGHTA, CDR2 FQGTGA. Trimming shortened V by 5 bases and J by 7 bases, and 21 bases separated the two germline ends. CDR3 sequence: CASSPQGFSVGNEQFF. CDR3 DNA: TGTGCCAGCAGCCCTCAGGGCTTTTCCGTTGGGAATGAGCAGTTCTTC.

This clone has just one count. The rearrangement joins TRBV19 to TRBJ2-2; no clear D. V lost 4 bases to trimming and J lost 2 bases, with 20 bases between them. In germline, CDR1 is LNHDA, CDR2 SQIVND (reference sequence). The CDR3 length is 18 residues. CDR3 in DNA: TGTGCCAGTAGTACACCACGAACTCTTCCCCACAACACCGGGGAGCTGTTTTTT. This codes for CASSTPRTLPHNTGELFF.

The chain couples TRBV4-3 to TRBJ2-3; tentative D call: TRBD1 (5 bases). Germline V gene sequence: CDR1 LGHNA, CDR2 YSLEER. The CDR3 is 15 residues long. Trimming took 1 base from V and 4 from J, leaving 12 bases between them. The CDR3 is CASSQGLGAPDTQYF. CDR3 sequence (DNA): TGCGCCAGCAGCCAAGGCCTTGGGGCCCCAGATACGCAGTATTTT.

The V call is TRBV15, the J call TRBJ2-5, with TRBD2 matching 9 bases. The length of the CDR3 is 17 residues. Trimming removed 1 base from V and 5 bases from J; junction bases left unmatched: 11. Germline V lookup: CDR1 LNHNV, CDR2 YYDKDF (reference sequence). In DNA, the CDR3 is TGTGCCACCAGCAGAGTGGGGCGGGAGGGCCTGGGTGAGACCCAGTACTTC. Residues: CATSRVGREGLGETQYF.

The gene calls are TRBV18 and TRBJ2-1, with 8 bases lining up with TRBD2. V lost 3 bases and J lost 5; bases outside the gene matches: 15. The CDR3 spans 18 residues. Germline lookup yields CDR1 KGHSH and CDR2 LQKENI. The CDR3 coding sequence is TGTGCCAGCTCACCTTTAGCGGGAAGCCGCCCATCCCACAATGAGCAGTTCTTC. This translates into CASSPLAGSRPSHNEQFF.